This passage covers 5 T cell receptor beta chains from one sample sequenced in a study of T cell changes during pregnancy in multiple sclerosis. Produced via immunoSEQ multiplex PCR; TCRdb's table is partial and in-frame only. Of 41,000 or so clones listed, 90% to 95% were seen once; the top ten hold 7%. Sequences were derived from CD8+ T cells from peripheral blood mononuclear cells, sampled in the third trimester of pregnancy. Every receptor here comes from a female donor with multiple sclerosis, enrolled in a pregnancy study.

The CDR3 coding sequence is TGTGCCAGCAGCCCGTTATGGCGGCCGAACACCGGGGAGCTGTTTTTT. Protein sequence: CASSPLWRPNTGELFF. The chain has TRBV9 and TRBJ2-2; D unresolved. Germline CDR1 is SGDLS and CDR2 is YYNGEE. Trimming took 4 bases from V and 0 from J, leaving 13 bases between them. The CDR3 consists of 16 residues.

The J gene is TRBJ2-5, the V gene TRBV28, with 9 bases matching TRBD1. Germline V lookup: CDR1 MDHEN, CDR2 SYDVKM. This CDR3 spans 17 amino acids. Trimming removed 8 bases from V and 13 bases from J; junction bases left unmatched: 26. The CDR3 DNA is TGTGCCAGCTGTCCCCCTTCTAGTTTTCCGGGACAGGGAGACGGGTACTTC. This translates into CASCPPSSFPGQGDGYF. The whole variable domain, remainder taken from reference TRBV28 and TRBJ2-5, is DVKVTQSSRYLVKRTGEKVFLECVQDMDHENMFWYRQDPGLGLRLIYFSYDVKMKEKGDIPEGYSVSREKKERFSLILESASTNQTSMYLCASCPPSSFPGQGDGYFGPGTRLLVL.

V usage is TRBV11-1 and J usage is TRBJ2-7; 12 bases agree with TRBD2. CDR1 and CDR2 from the germline V gene are SGHAT and FQDESV (reference sequence). Trimming took 4 bases from V and 0 from J; bases not matched to a gene: 4. The CDR3 totals 16 residues. This chain's CDR3 is CASSSLTSGGSYEQYF. The CDR3 nucleotides read TGTGCCAGCAGCTCGCTGACTAGCGGGGGCTCCTACGAGCAGTACTTC. The whole variable domain, remainder taken from reference TRBV11-1 and TRBJ2-7, is EAEVAQSPRYKITEKSQAVAFWCDPISGHATLYWYRQILGQGPELLVQFQDESVVDDSQLPKDRFSAERLKGVDSTLKIQPAELGDSAMYLCASSSLTSGGSYEQYFGPGTRLTVT.

The rearrangement links TRBV10-3 to TRBJ1-1; no clear D gene. The V gene lost 0 bases and the J gene lost 7 bases, with 9 bases spanning the gap. Germline V gene sequence: CDR1 ENHRY, CDR2 SYGVKD. The CDR3 runs 13 residues. The CDR3 protein is CAISESMAVEAFF. CDR3 sequence (DNA): TGTGCCATCAGTGAGTCGATGGCGGTTGAAGCTTTCTTT.

The chain couples TRBV28 to TRBJ2-2; 10 bases align to TRBD2. The CDR3 covers 17 residues. Trimming took 5 bases from V and 4 from J; bases not matched to a gene: 10. Looked up from germline, CDR1 is MDHEN and CDR2 is SYDVKM. CDR3 DNA sequence: TGTGCCAGCAGTACCCTGGAGCGGGAGGGCCGCACCGGGGAGCTGTTTTTT. Its protein is CASSTLEREGRTGELFF.